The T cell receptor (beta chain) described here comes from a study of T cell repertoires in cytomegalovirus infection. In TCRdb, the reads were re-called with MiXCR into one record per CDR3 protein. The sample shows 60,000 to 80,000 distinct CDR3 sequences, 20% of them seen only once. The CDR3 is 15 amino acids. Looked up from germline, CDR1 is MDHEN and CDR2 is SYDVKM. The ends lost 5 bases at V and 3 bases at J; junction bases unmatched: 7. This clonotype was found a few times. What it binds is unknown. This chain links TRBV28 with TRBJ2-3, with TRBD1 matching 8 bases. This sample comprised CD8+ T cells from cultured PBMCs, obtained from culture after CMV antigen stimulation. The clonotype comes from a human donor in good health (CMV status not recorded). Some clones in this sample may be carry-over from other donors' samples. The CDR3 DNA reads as TGTGCCAGCAGTCCACACAGGGACAGGACAGATACGCAGTATTTT. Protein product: CASSPHRDRTDTQYF.